This T cell receptor beta chain appears in the sequencing data of a study of Graves' ophthalmopathy and Graves' hyperthyroidism. For repertoire sequencing, the TCR beta CDR3 regions were amplified from RNA transcripts. HTBI primers served in a first-round RT-PCR, which a second-round multiplex PCR followed. TCRdb processed the multiplex PCR reads anew with MiXCR; each CDR3 protein has one entry. The table has about 500,000 distinct CDR3 sequences, around 14% seen once; the top ten hold roughly 10%. Trimming removed 5 bases from V and 11 bases from J, with 22 bases in between. Germline CDR1 MDHEN, CDR2 SYDVKM. This CDR3 contains 15 residues. Ophthalmopathy in the donors was of moderate-to-severe activity, with CAS ≥3, NOSPECS ≥4 and duration under 3 months. Exclusion covered patients with other autoimmune diseases or uncontrolled infections (as well as pregnancy or lactation). This clonotype has a handful of counts.

The specimen sequenced was blood. This chain uses TRBV28 with TRBJ1-5; weak D call: TRBD1 (6 bases). The clonotype comes from a young woman with Graves' ophthalmopathy. CDR3 sequence reads: CASSPLGGRVGSQHF. CDR3 DNA: TGTGCCAGCAGTCCCTTGGGGGGCAGGGTTGGTTCCCAGCATTTT.